The 5 T cell receptor beta chains in this list originate from one sample, sequenced in a study of blood T cell repertoires in COVID-19. The assay was immunoSEQ multiplex PCR, and TCRdb's table has in-frame clones only and misses some. The sample includes 210,000 or so clones, 86% of them seen just once. Sample: PBMCs or T cells enriched from blood (not recorded which). Receptors were obtained from a woman aged 45-60 years in a cohort exposed to, infected with or recovered from COVID-19 (not recorded which).

The rearrangement links TRBV6-5 to TRBJ2-7; 9 positions match TRBD1. This CDR3 has 12 residues. The trim removed 6 bases at V and 7 bases at J, leaving 4 bases unmatched. The germline gives CDR1 MNHEY, CDR2 SVGAGI. This CDR3 is CASSHGQGEQYF. As DNA, the CDR3 is TGTGCCAGCAGCCATGGACAGGGGGAGCAGTACTTC.

The chain links TRBV7-9 to TRBJ2-5; TRBD1 matches 8 bases. CDR1 and CDR2 (germline): SEHNR, FQNEAQ (reference sequence). Trimming at V came to 2 bases and at J to 5 bases, leaving 4 bases not matched to a gene. The CDR3 has 14 residues. The CDR3 DNA follows: TGTGCCAGCAGCTTAAACAGGGGGAGCGAGACCCAGTACTTC. Translating gives CASSLNRGSETQYF.

This chain connects TRBV5-1 to TRBJ1-1; 7 bases map to TRBD1. This CDR3 is 13 amino acids long. Germline values: CDR1 SGHRS, CDR2 YFSETQ. V lost 0 bases, J lost 7 bases, and 3 bases stayed unmatched. The CDR3 spells CASSLEGAYEAFF. Here the CDR3 DNA reads TGCGCCAGCAGCTTGGAGGGGGCTTATGAAGCTTTCTTT.

The chain links TRBV4-2 to TRBJ2-2, with no clear D. The length of the CDR3 is 16 residues. V was shortened by 0 bases and J by 2 bases, with 10 bases between the two germline ends. Looked up from germline, CDR1 is LGHNA and CDR2 is YNFKEQ. DNA for the CDR3: TGTGCCAGCAGCCAAGATTTCAACTATAACACCGGGGAGCTGTTTTTT. Protein: CASSQDFNYNTGELFF.

The J gene is TRBJ1-6, the V gene TRBV28; D might be TRBD1 (6 bases). Germline values: CDR1 MDHEN, CDR2 SYDVKM. Trimming left V 6 bases short and J 7 bases short, with 10 bases between. There are 13 residues in the CDR3. The CDR3 loop is CASRGGTNSPLHF. The CDR3 nucleotides read TGTGCCAGCAGAGGTGGGACAAATTCACCCCTCCACTTT.